This TCR beta chain comes out of a study of CD8+CD57+ T cells in acquired aplastic anemia. This clonotype was seen repeatedly, ten times or more. Its antigen is unidentified. In patients chosen for sequencing, flow cytometry had shown CD8+CD57+ cell expansion. Severe acquired aplastic anemia was the diagnosis recorded for all patients. Patients had not yet gotten any therapy when their blood was taken for sampling. Trimming stripped 7 bases from V and 3 bases from J, with 10 bases between. The CDR3 extends over 12 amino acids. Germline loops: CDR1 LNHDA, CDR2 SQIVND (reference sequence). TCR beta VDJ and CDR3 profiles were obtained from a genomic DNA template. TCRdb re-analysed the reads in MiXCR, keeping a single row per CDR3 protein. The table records under 200,000 distinct CDR3 sequences, less than 50% of them present only once. Study-wide results and limits: Patients were compared with controls for CD8+ Simpson's diversity, and no significant difference emerged. Patients and controls shared roughly 31 CD8+ CDR3 sequences, highly expressed in patients.

Sample: sorted CD4+, CD8+, or CD8+CD57+ T cells (not recorded which) from PBMCs. This TCR came from a human donor with aplastic anemia. The chain links TRBV19 to TRBJ2-7; no definite D call. The CDR3 sequence is CASTGSNYEQYF. The CDR3 DNA is TGTGCCAGTACGGGCAGTAACTACGAGCAGTACTTC.